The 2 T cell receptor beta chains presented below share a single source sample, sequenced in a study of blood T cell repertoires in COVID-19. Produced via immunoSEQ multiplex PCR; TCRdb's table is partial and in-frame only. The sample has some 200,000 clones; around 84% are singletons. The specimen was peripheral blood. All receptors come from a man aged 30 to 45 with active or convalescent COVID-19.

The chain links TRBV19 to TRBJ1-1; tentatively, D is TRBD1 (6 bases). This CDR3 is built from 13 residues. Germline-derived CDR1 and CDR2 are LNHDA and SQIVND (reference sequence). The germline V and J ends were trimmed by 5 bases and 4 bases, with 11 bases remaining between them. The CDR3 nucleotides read TGTGCCAGTAGTGCCGACAGGAGCACTGAAGCTTTCTTT. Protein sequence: CASSADRSTEAFF. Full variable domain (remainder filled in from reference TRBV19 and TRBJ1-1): DGGITQSPKYLFRKEGQNVTLSCEQNLNHDAMYWYRQDPGQGLRLIYYSQIVNDFQKGDIAEGYSVSREKKESFPLTVTSAQKNPTAFYLCASSADRSTEAFFGQGTRLTVV.

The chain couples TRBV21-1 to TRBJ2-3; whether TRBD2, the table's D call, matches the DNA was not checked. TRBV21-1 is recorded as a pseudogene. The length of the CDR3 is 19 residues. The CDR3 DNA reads TGTGCCAGCAGCATGTGGGGACTAGCGGGAGGCTCCTGCACAGATACGCAGTATTTT. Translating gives CASSMWGLAGGSCTDTQYF.